The 8 T cell receptor beta chains below come from one sample, sequenced in a study of cytomegalovirus exposure and HLA in healthy donors. The study ran its PCR with 60 Vbeta and 13 Jbeta primers. Clones were sequenced by immunoSEQ multiplex PCR, and TCRdb holds only the in-frame ones, with some missing. Of around 150,000 clones detected, over 75% appear once; the ten largest clones hold around 1.5%. Sequencing used PBMCs. These receptors originate from a woman in her twenties or thirties in good health and CMV-seronegative.

This chain connects TRBV7-2 to TRBJ2-3; no firm D call. This CDR3 region has 12 residues. Trimming shortened V by 6 bases and J by 5 bases, and 9 bases separated the two germline ends. Germline values: CDR1 SGHTA, CDR2 FQGNSA. The CDR3 loop reads CASSPLGDTQYF. In DNA form, the CDR3 reads TGTGCCAGCAGTCCCCTAGGAGATACGCAGTATTTT. The whole variable domain, remainder taken from reference TRBV7-2 and TRBJ2-3, is GAGVSQSPSNKVTEKGKDVELRCDPISGHTALYWYRQSLGQGLEFLIYFQGNSAPDKSGLPSDRFSAERTGGSVSTLTIQRTQQEDSAVYLCASSPLGDTQYFGPGTRLTVL.

This chain uses TRBV30 with TRBJ2-4; D is perhaps TRBD2 (5 bases). V was shortened by 5 bases and J by 4 bases, with 12 bases between the two germline ends. Germline V gene data show CDR1 as GTSNPN and CDR2 as SVGIG (reference sequence). The CDR3 contains 13 residues. The CDR3 here is CAWGGGGKNIQYF. The CDR3 coding sequence is TGTGCCTGGGGAGGTGGCGGGAAAAACATTCAGTACTTC.

The chain recombines TRBV2 with TRBJ1-1; the match to TRBD1 covers 7 bases. The germline gives CDR1 SNHLY, CDR2 FYNNEI. This CDR3 is 14 amino acids long. The V gene end was trimmed by 8 bases and the J gene end by 0 bases; junction bases not matched to a gene: 6. CDR3 protein: CASGTDRMNTEAFF. Here the CDR3 DNA reads TGTGCCAGCGGGACAGACCGCATGAACACTGAAGCTTTCTTT.

This chain links TRBV5-1 with TRBJ1-3; 9 bases match TRBD1. Germline V gene lookup returns CDR1 SGHRS and CDR2 YFSETQ. V lost 4 bases, J lost 2 bases, and 7 bases stayed unmatched. The CDR3 is 16 amino acids. The CDR3 sequence: CASSTGQGIPGNTIYF. For the CDR3, the DNA is TGCGCCAGCAGCACCGGACAGGGGATCCCTGGAAACACCATATATTTT.

This chain uses TRBV7-9 with TRBJ1-1; D is perhaps TRBD1 (5 bases). With 2 bases removed from V and 9 bases from J, the gap between germline ends came to 13 bases. The CDR3 sequence is 13 residues long. Per the germline V gene, CDR1 is SEHNR and CDR2 is FQNEAQ (reference sequence). CDR3 amino acids: CASSLKGLLQAFF. CDR3 nucleotides: TGTGCCAGCAGCTTAAAGGGGCTTCTACAAGCTTTCTTT.

V is TRBV2 and J is TRBJ2-5; TRBD1 aligns across 10 bases. This CDR3 region has 14 residues. In germline, CDR1 is SNHLY, CDR2 FYNNEI. With 8 bases clipped from V and 3 bases from J, the junction kept 6 bases outside the gene matches. The CDR3 spells CASAGQGVEETQYF. The CDR3 coding sequence is TGTGCCAGCGCCGGACAGGGGGTAGAAGAGACCCAGTACTTC.

The chain couples TRBV2 to TRBJ1-1; TRBD1 is a possible D gene (6 bases). This CDR3 region has 13 residues. Trimming shortened V by 7 bases and J by 5 bases, and 14 bases separated the two germline ends. Germline CDR1 reads SNHLY; CDR2 reads FYNNEI. The CDR3 reads CASKRGQGTEAFF. The CDR3 bases are TGTGCCAGCAAGCGAGGGCAGGGGACTGAAGCTTTCTTT.

This clone was seen more than once but under ten times. DNA of the CDR3: TGCAGCGTTGAGGGCGGGGGACGGTCAATCGGCACAGATACGCAGTATTTT. Protein product: CSVEGGGRSIGTDTQYF. The V gene is TRBV29-1, the J gene TRBJ2-3, with 7 bases that match TRBD2. J was trimmed by 1 base and V by 3 bases; bases with no gene match: 13. The CDR3 runs 17 residues. Germline CDR1 is SQVTM and CDR2 is ANQGSEA.